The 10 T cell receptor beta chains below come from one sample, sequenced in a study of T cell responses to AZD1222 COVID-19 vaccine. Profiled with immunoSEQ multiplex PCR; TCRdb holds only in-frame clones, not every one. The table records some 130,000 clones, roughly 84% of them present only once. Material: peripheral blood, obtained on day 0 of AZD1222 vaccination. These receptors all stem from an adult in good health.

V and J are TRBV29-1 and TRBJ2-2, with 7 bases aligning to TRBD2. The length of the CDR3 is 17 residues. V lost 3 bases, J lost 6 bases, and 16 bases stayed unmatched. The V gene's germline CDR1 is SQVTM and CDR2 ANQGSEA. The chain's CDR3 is CSVESPLPGGPPGELFF. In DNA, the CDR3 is TGCAGCGTTGAGTCCCCCCTGCCGGGGGGTCCGCCCGGGGAGCTGTTTTTT.

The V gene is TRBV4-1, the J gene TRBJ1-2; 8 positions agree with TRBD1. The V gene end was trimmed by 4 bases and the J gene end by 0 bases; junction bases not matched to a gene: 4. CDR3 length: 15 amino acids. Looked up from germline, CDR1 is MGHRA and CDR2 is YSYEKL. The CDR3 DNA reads TGCGCCAGCAGCCCCTTGGACAGGGCTAACTATGGCTACACCTTC. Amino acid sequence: CASSPLDRANYGYTF.

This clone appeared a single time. The DNA of the CDR3 is TGTGCCTGGAGTAATTCAGGGTTAAATGAAAAACTGTTTTTT. Its protein is CAWSNSGLNEKLFF. The gene calls are TRBV30 and TRBJ1-4; TRBD1 is a possible D gene (5 bases). Germline loops: CDR1 GTSNPN, CDR2 SVGIG (reference sequence). Trimming shortened V by 2 bases and J by 5 bases, and 12 bases separated the two germline ends. This CDR3 is built from 14 residues.

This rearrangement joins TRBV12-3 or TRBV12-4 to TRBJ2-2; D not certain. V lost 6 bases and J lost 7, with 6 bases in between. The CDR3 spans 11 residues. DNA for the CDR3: TGTGCCAGCAGCCCCTACGGGGAGCTGTTTTTT. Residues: CASSPYGELFF.

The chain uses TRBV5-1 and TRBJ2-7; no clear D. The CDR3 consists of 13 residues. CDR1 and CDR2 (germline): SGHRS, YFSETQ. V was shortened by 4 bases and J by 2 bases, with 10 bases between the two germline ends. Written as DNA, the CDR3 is TGCGCCAGCAGCAATACGCAAGCCTACGAGCAGTACTTC. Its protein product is CASSNTQAYEQYF.

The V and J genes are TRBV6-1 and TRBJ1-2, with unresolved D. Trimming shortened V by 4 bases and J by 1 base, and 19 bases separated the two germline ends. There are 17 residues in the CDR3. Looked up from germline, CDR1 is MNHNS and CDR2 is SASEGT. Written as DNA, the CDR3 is TGTGCCAGCAGTGCCTCCGGGGAGTGGGCTAGTAACTATGGCTACACCTTC. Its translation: CASSASGEWASNYGYTF.

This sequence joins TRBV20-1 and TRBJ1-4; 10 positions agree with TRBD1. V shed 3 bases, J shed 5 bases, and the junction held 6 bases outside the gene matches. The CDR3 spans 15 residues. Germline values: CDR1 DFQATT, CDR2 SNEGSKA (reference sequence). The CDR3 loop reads CSASTPGQGNEKLFF. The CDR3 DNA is TGCAGTGCTAGTACCCCGGGACAGGGGAATGAAAAACTGTTTTTT.

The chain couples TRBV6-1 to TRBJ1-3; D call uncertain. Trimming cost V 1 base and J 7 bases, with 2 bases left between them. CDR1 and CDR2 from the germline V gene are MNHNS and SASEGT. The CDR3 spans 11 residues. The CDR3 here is CASSEVNTIYF. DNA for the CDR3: TGTGCCAGCAGTGAAGTTAACACCATATATTTT.

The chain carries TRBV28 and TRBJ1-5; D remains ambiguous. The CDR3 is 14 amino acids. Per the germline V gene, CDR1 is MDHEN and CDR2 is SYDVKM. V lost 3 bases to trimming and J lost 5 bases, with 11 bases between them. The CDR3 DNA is TGTGCCAGCAGTTTGAGCCAGCAATATCAGCCCCAGCATTTT. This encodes CASSLSQQYQPQHF.

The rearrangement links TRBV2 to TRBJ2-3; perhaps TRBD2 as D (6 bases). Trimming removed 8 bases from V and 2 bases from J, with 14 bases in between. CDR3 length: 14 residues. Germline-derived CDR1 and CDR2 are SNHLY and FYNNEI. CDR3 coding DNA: TGTGCCAGCGGGAGGCGGGCGACCACAGATACGCAGTATTTT. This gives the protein CASGRRATTDTQYF.